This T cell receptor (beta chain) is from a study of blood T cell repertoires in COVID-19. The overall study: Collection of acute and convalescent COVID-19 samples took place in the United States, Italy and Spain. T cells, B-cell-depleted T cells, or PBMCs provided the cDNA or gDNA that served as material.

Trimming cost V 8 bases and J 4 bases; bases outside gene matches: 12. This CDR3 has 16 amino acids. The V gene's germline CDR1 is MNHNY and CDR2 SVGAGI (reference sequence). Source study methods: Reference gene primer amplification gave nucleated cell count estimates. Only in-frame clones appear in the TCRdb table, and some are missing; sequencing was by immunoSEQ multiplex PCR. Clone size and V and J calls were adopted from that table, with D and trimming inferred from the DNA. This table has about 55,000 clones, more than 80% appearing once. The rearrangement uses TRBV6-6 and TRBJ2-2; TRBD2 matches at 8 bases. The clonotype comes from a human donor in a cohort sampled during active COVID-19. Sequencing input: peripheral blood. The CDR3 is CASRDGSGGLTGELFF. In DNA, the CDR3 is TGTGCCAGCCGGGACGGAAGCGGGGGCCTCACCGGGGAGCTGTTTTTT.